These 27 T cell receptor beta chains were sequenced from one sample in a study of Graves' ophthalmopathy and Graves' hyperthyroidism. Amplification targeted the TCR beta CDR3 regions, with RNA transcripts as the source material. An opening RT-PCR round employed HTBI primers and preceded a second-round multiplex PCR. One entry per CDR3 protein results from TCRdb running MiXCR on the multiplex PCR reads. The repertoire holds 300,000 to 350,000 distinct CDR3 sequences, with under 20% as singletons. What was sequenced was peripheral blood. The receptors were sampled from an adult man with Graves' ophthalmopathy.

The gene calls are TRBV12-3 or TRBV12-4 and TRBJ1-1, with 7 nucleotides matching TRBD1. J was trimmed by 0 bases and V by 7 bases; bases with no gene match: 11. The CDR3 covers 16 residues. The CDR3, as DNA: TGTGCCAGCAATGGAGGCACAGGGGTGATGAACACTGAAGCTTTCTTT. It is translated as CASNGGTGVMNTEAFF.

This clonotype was picked up many times. The V and J genes are TRBV18 and TRBJ2-4; a weak D match, TRBD2 (6 bases). From germline, CDR1 is KGHSH and CDR2 LQKENI. The length of the CDR3 is 14 residues. Trimming left V 5 bases short and J 15 bases short, with 23 bases between. The CDR3 region is CASSASNGLSGRYF. In nucleotides, the CDR3 is TGTGCCAGCTCAGCGAGCAACGGACTTAGCGGTCGGTACTTC. The full variable domain, with the rest looked up from reference TRBV18 and TRBJ2-4, is NAGVMQNPRHLVRRRGQEARLRCSPMKGHSHVYWYRQLPEEGLKFMVYLQKENIIDESGMPKERFSAEFPKEGPSILRIQQVVRGDSAAYFCASSASNGLSGRYFGAGTRLSVL.

This clonotype was seen many times. DNA of the CDR3: TGTGCCAGCAGCTTAGGTATCGAGGGGCCCAGGGCCCAGTACTTC. Amino acid sequence: CASSLGIEGPRAQYF. The chain carries TRBV7-2 and TRBJ2-5; D may correspond to TRBD1 or TRBD2 (5 bases each). Germline CDR1 is SGHTA and CDR2 is FQGNSA. The CDR3 extends over 15 amino acids. V was shortened by 1 base and J by 9 bases, with 18 bases between the two germline ends.

This clonotype was recorded a few times. CDR3: CASSPRDPEGNQPQHF. The CDR3 bases are TGTGCCAGCTCACCACGGGATCCCGAGGGTAACCAGCCCCAGCATTTT. This sequence joins TRBV18 and TRBJ1-5; unclear D gene. CDR3 size: 16 residues. Germline CDR1 reads KGHSH; CDR2 reads LQKENI. Trimming shortened V by 1 base and J by 7 bases, and 17 bases separated the two germline ends.

The chain combines TRBV24-1 with TRBJ2-2; D gene uncertain. In germline, CDR1 is KGHDR, CDR2 SFDVKD. Trimming pared 3 bases from V and 7 bases from J, leaving 14 bases between. This CDR3 is 15 amino acids long. The CDR3, as DNA: TGTGCCACCAGTGATCATCGGGCAGAGATCGGGGAGCTGTTTTTT. This sequence encodes CATSDHRAEIGELFF.

Of note for this clonotype: A much larger clone differs from this one at a single base, so this may be a read error. This chain links TRBV30 with TRBJ2-2; possible D gene TRBD2, 5 bases. This CDR3 contains 15 residues. Germline assignment: CDR1 GTSNPN and CDR2 SVGIG (reference sequence). V was shortened by 1 base and J by 3 bases, with 12 bases between the two germline ends. This CDR3 is CAWSGRVTYTGELFF. The CDR3 region has the DNA TGTGCCTGGAGTGGGCGGGTGACCTACACCGGGGAGCTGTTTTTT.

The rearrangement links TRBV5-1 to TRBJ2-5, with 8 bases lining up with TRBD1. The germline CDR1 and CDR2 sequences are SGHRS and YFSETQ. V lost 5 bases to trimming and J lost 9 bases; unmatched junction nucleotides: 12. CDR3 length equals 14 residues. CDR3 region: CASSSGQGDAAQYF. In DNA form, the CDR3 reads TGCGCCAGCAGTTCCGGACAGGGCGATGCGGCCCAGTACTTC.

This clonotype was recorded at least ten times. This CDR3 reads CASSTQGQRRLARSNEQYF. DNA of the CDR3: TGTGCCAGCAGCACCCAGGGGCAAAGGAGACTAGCCAGATCTAACGAGCAGTACTTC. The V gene is TRBV11-2, the J gene TRBJ2-7, with D perhaps TRBD2 (7 bases). Trimming removed 5 bases at V and 5 bases at J, with 31 bases between. Germline lookup yields CDR1 SGHAT and CDR2 FQNNGV. This CDR3 region has 19 residues.

This clonotype was seen repeatedly, ten times or more. The CDR3 protein is CASSWTRGFNSNQPQHF. CDR3 bases: TGTGCCAGCAGCTGGACGCGAGGATTTAATAGCAATCAGCCCCAGCATTTT. The rearrangement uses TRBV2 and TRBJ1-5; D is unclear. Trimming took off 6 bases at V and 0 bases at J, with 18 bases between the two ends. The CDR3 spans 17 residues. Germline V gives CDR1 SNHLY, CDR2 FYNNEI. Variable domain in full (rest from reference TRBV2 and TRBJ1-5): EPEVTQTPSHQVTQMGQEVILRCVPISNHLYFYWYRQILGQKVEFLVSFYNNEISEKSEIFDDQFSVERPDGSNFTLKIRSTKLEDSAMYFCASSWTRGFNSNQPQHFGDGTRLSIL.

This clonotype was seen at least ten times. A much larger clone differs by one base, so this may be a read error. The genes are TRBV12-3 or TRBV12-4 and TRBJ1-5; no clear D gene. V was clipped by 2 bases and J by 0 bases, with 5 bases between them. The CDR3 is 14 residues long. The CDR3 nucleotides read TGTGCCAGCAGTTTAATGGGTAGCAATCAGCCCCAGCATTTT. Translated: CASSLMGSNQPQHF.

This clonotype was observed many times. The CDR3 sequence is CASSQNIPQGRTF. The CDR3 nucleotides read TGCGCCAGCAGCCAGAATATTCCTCAGGGGCGCACCTTC. The genes are TRBV4-3 and TRBJ1-2; D is perhaps TRBD1 (6 bases). Trimming took off 3 bases at V and 13 bases at J, with 18 bases between the two ends. The length of the CDR3 is 13 residues. Germline lookup yields CDR1 LGHNA and CDR2 YSLEER.

Ten or more counts support this clonotype. CDR3 loop: CASSYSANGYTF. Written as DNA, the CDR3 is TGTGCCAGCAGTTACTCTGCAAATGGCTACACCTTC. The chain carries TRBV6-5 and TRBJ1-2, with D uncertain. The CDR3 is 12 residues long. The germline gives CDR1 MNHEY, CDR2 SVGAGI. V was pared by 0 bases and J by 6 bases, with 5 bases between.

This clonotype occurred many times. The chain employs TRBV5-1 and TRBJ1-1; TRBD1 matches 10 bases. The CDR3 sequence is 15 residues long. Germline V gene data show CDR1 as SGHRS and CDR2 as YFSETQ. With 4 bases clipped from V and 6 bases from J, the junction kept 9 bases outside the gene matches. The CDR3 is CASSKSGTGDSEAFF. CDR3 coding DNA: TGCGCCAGCAGCAAGTCCGGGACAGGGGACTCTGAAGCTTTCTTT. The variable domain in full, with the rest retrieved from reference TRBV5-1 and TRBJ1-1, is KAGVTQTPRYLIKTRGQQVTLSCSPISGHRSVSWYQQTPGQGLQFLFEYFSETQRNKGNFPGRFSGRQFSNSRSEMNVSTLELGDSALYLCASSKSGTGDSEAFFGQGTRLTVV.

This clonotype was seen ten or more times. The rearrangement uses TRBV30 and TRBJ1-1; D not certain. CDR3 length: 15 amino acids. V lost 1 base to trimming and J lost 4 bases, with 16 bases between them. Germline-derived CDR1 and CDR2 are GTSNPN and SVGIG (reference sequence). Written as DNA, the CDR3 is TGTGCCTGGAGTGGAATGGCCTCCTTGGGCACTGAAGCTTTCTTT. Translating it yields CAWSGMASLGTEAFF.

The chain employs TRBV6-1 and TRBJ2-5; D is uncertain. The CDR3 extends over 15 amino acids. With 6 bases removed from V and 10 bases from J, the gap between germline ends came to 24 bases. Germline V gives CDR1 MNHNS, CDR2 SASEGT. CDR3 sequence reads: CASSPTPDLRMVQYF. The CDR3 DNA sequence: TGTGCCAGCAGCCCCACACCTGACTTGAGAATGGTCCAGTACTTC.

This clonotype was counted between two and nine times. A much larger clone differs by one base, so this may be a read error. V gene TRBV5-1 combines with J gene TRBJ1-3, with D hard to call. The CDR3 is 15 amino acids. The V end lost 6 bases, the J end lost 0 bases, and 13 bases lay between the germline ends. CDR1 and CDR2 from the germline V gene are SGHRS and YFSETQ. CDR3 amino acids: CASTPDFFSGNTIYF. The CDR3 DNA reads TGCGCCAGCACTCCCGACTTTTTCTCTGGAAACACCATATATTTT.

This clonotype was observed many times. This sequence joins TRBV6-1 and TRBJ2-7; D not certain. The CDR3 length is 13 residues. From germline, CDR1 is MNHNS and CDR2 SASEGT. The germline V and J ends were trimmed by 1 base and 5 bases, with 9 bases remaining between them. The CDR3 DNA is TGTGCCAGCAGTGAAGTACGGTGGGACGAGCAGTACTTC. It encodes CASSEVRWDEQYF.

At least ten counts were recorded for this clonotype. This chain links TRBV19 with TRBJ2-2; D is uncertain. Trimming stripped 6 bases from V and 6 bases from J, with 11 bases between. The CDR3 is 13 residues long. The germline V gene has CDR1 LNHDA and CDR2 SQIVND (reference sequence). The CDR3 loop reads CASRRRNAGELFF. The CDR3 nucleotides are TGTGCCAGTAGGCGCAGGAATGCCGGGGAGCTGTTTTTT. The whole variable domain, filled in from reference TRBV19 and TRBJ2-2, reads DGGITQSPKYLFRKEGQNVTLSCEQNLNHDAMYWYRQDPGQGLRLIYYSQIVNDFQKGDIAEGYSVSREKKESFPLTVTSAQKNPTAFYLCASRRRNAGELFFGEGSRLTVL.

The sample holds many counts of this clonotype. The chain joins TRBV3-1 to TRBJ2-7; no definite D call. The CDR3 contains 14 residues. Germline V lookup: CDR1 LGHDT, CDR2 YNNKEL (reference sequence). With 0 bases removed from V and 5 bases from J, the gap between germline ends came to 11 bases. DNA for the CDR3: TGTGCCAGCAGCCAAGATCTAGTTTCCCACGAGCAGTACTTC. Residues: CASSQDLVSHEQYF.

The chain is built from TRBV4-3 and TRBJ2-5; no clear D gene. Trimming shortened V by 1 base and J by 5 bases, and 11 bases separated the two germline ends. CDR3 length: 14 amino acids. Germline V lookup: CDR1 LGHNA, CDR2 YSLEER. CDR3 protein: CASSQVSGGETQYF. The CDR3 DNA sequence: TGCGCCAGCAGCCAAGTTTCGGGTGGGGAGACCCAGTACTTC.

This clonotype was seen at least ten times. V gene TRBV29-1 combines with J gene TRBJ1-1; D may be TRBD1 (6 bases). Looked up from germline, CDR1 is SQVTM and CDR2 is ANQGSEA. V lost 1 base and J lost 3, with 15 bases in between. The CDR3 is made up of 15 amino acids. The CDR3 DNA reads as TGCAGCGTTGAAGCCTGGGGGCGGAGGGACACTGAAGCTTTCTTT. Its protein product is CSVEAWGRRDTEAFF.

The chain couples TRBV2 to TRBJ1-5; D might be TRBD1 (6 bases). The CDR3 is 14 residues long. In germline, CDR1 is SNHLY, CDR2 FYNNEI. V was cut by 6 bases and J by 2 bases, with 11 bases left in between. CDR3 coding DNA: TGTGCCAGCAGGTCAGAGGGGGGCAATCAGCCCCAGCATTTT. Its translation is CASRSEGGNQPQHF.

This clonotype was counted ten times or more. The V call is TRBV6-2 or TRBV6-3, the J call TRBJ1-3; no firm D call. The length of the CDR3 is 15 residues. Looked up from germline, CDR1 is MNHEY and CDR2 is SVGEGT. The ends were cut back, 2 bases at V and 0 bases at J, with 8 bases in the middle. This CDR3 reads CASSYGQDSGNTIYF. The CDR3, as DNA: TGTGCCAGCAGTTACGGGCAGGACTCTGGAAACACCATATATTTT.

At least ten counts were recorded for this clonotype. The V gene is TRBV28, the J gene TRBJ2-5, with a possible D match to TRBD1 (6 bases). The ends were cut back, 5 bases at V and 4 bases at J, with 20 bases in the middle. CDR3 size: 16 residues. Germline V gene data show CDR1 as MDHEN and CDR2 as SYDVKM. The CDR3 spells CASSMTQQGNSETQYF. The CDR3 coding sequence is TGTGCCAGCAGTATGACACAACAGGGTAACTCAGAGACCCAGTACTTC.

This clonotype occurred many times. The chain recombines TRBV20-1 with TRBJ1-1; D gene ambiguous. This CDR3 contains 12 residues. The V end was cut by 5 bases, the J end by 1 base, with 8 bases between. Germline V lookup: CDR1 DFQATT, CDR2 SNEGSKA (reference sequence). CDR3 DNA sequence: TGCAGTGCTTTATGGGCGAACACTGAAGCTTTCTTT. This sequence encodes CSALWANTEAFF.

As to this clonotype: Being one base from a much bigger clone, this may be a read error. This chain connects TRBV11-1 to TRBJ1-5; D unclear. Germline CDR1 SGHAT, CDR2 FQDESV (reference sequence). This CDR3 is built from 16 residues. CDR3 amino acids: CASSHWPKDSNQPQNF. CDR3 DNA sequence: TGTGCCAGCAGCCACTGGCCCAAAGATAGCAATCAGCCCCAGAATTTT.

This clonotype was seen ten or more times. An end of the junction does not agree with germline; a read error may underlie this. The chain carries TRBV18 and TRBJ1-1, with TRBD1 as a possible D gene (6 bases). Germline V lookup: CDR1 KGHSH, CDR2 LQKENI. The CDR3 runs 16 residues. CDR3 amino acids: CASSPPGYRASTEAFF. The CDR3 DNA is TGTGCCAGCTCACCACCCGGGTACAGGGCGAGCACTGAGGCTTTCTTT.